One and the same sample provided the 19 T cell receptor beta chains below, sequenced in a study of shared clonotypes between healthy human individuals. Produced via immunoSEQ multiplex PCR; TCRdb's table is partial and in-frame only. Of roughly 1,000,000 clones listed, around three quarters were seen once; the top ten hold 0.4% to 0.55%. The sequencing input was memory CD4+ T cells from PBMCs. Subset denoted: CD45RA-negative fraction. These receptors were collected from a man in his late teens or twenties in good health. Some clones in this sample may be carry-over from other donors' samples.

This clone was seen a few times. This sample includes further DNA sequences coding for the same CDR3. This rearrangement joins TRBV20-1 to TRBJ1-1; D unresolved. CDR1 DFQATT and CDR2 SNEGSKA come from the germline V gene (reference sequence). This CDR3 is built from 11 residues. V lost 3 bases, J lost 1 base, and 3 bases lay in between. As DNA, the CDR3 is TGCAGTGCTAGTTCGAACACTGAAGCTTTCTTT. It specifies CSASSNTEAFF.

The rearrangement uses TRBV7-2 and TRBJ1-1; no reliable D call. CDR1 is SGHTA, CDR2 FQGNSA, per germline. V was cut by 6 bases and J by 3 bases, with 11 bases left in between. The CDR3 contains 13 residues. The CDR3 spells CASSYEGDTEAFF. CDR3 DNA: TGTGCCAGCAGTTATGAGGGTGACACTGAAGCTTTCTTT. Together with reference TRBV7-2 and TRBJ1-1, the CDR3 gives the full variable domain: GAGVSQSPSNKVTEKGKDVELRCDPISGHTALYWYRQSLGQGLEFLIYFQGNSAPDKSGLPSDRFSAERTGGSVSTLTIQRTQQEDSAVYLCASSYEGDTEAFFGQGTRLTVV.

This clone was observed a few times. V is TRBV10-3 and J is TRBJ2-7; TRBD1 aligns across 11 bases. V lost 4 bases and J lost 2; bases outside the gene matches: 4. Germline-derived CDR1 and CDR2 are ENHRY and SYGVKD. The CDR3 contains 15 residues. The CDR3 bases are TGTGCCATCAGTGCCGGGACAGGGGGACCCTACGAGCAGTACTTC. It translates to CAISAGTGGPYEQYF.

V and J are TRBV5-1 and TRBJ1-1, with D tentatively TRBD1 (6 bases). Trimming shortened V by 0 bases and J by 7 bases, and 13 bases separated the two germline ends. The CDR3 covers 14 residues. Germline values: CDR1 SGHRS, CDR2 YFSETQ. CDR3: CASSLVGGLIEAFF. The DNA for the CDR3 is TGCGCCAGCAGCTTGGTAGGGGGGCTCATTGAAGCTTTCTTT.

V and J are TRBV5-8 and TRBJ2-5, with 9 bases aligning to TRBD1. The CDR3 contains 15 residues. Trimming at V came to 4 bases and at J to 1 base, leaving 5 bases not matched to a gene. Per germline, CDR1 SGHTS and CDR2 YDEGEE. CDR3 DNA: TGTGCCAGCAGCCGGGACAGGGTAGGCCAAGAGACCCAGTACTTC. As protein: CASSRDRVGQETQYF. The full variable domain, in which reference TRBV5-8 and TRBJ2-5 provide the parts outside the CDR3, is EAGVTQSPTHLIKTRGQQATLRCSPISGHTSVYWYQQALGLGLQFLLWYDEGEERNRGNFPPRFSGRQFPNYSSELNVNALELEDSALYLCASSRDRVGQETQYFGPGTRLLVL.

This chain uses TRBV30 with TRBJ2-7; D tentatively fits TRBD1 or TRBD2 (5 bases each). The CDR3 sequence is 13 residues long. From germline, CDR1 is GTSNPN and CDR2 SVGIG (reference sequence). V lost 3 bases and J lost 5, with 14 bases in between. The CDR3 loop is CAWSGQGVNEQYF. CDR3 nucleotide sequence: TGTGCCTGGAGCGGCCAGGGAGTAAACGAGCAGTACTTC.

This clone is a singleton in its sample. V usage is TRBV6-6 and J usage is TRBJ2-3; TRBD2 might be the D (5 bases). Germline V lookup: CDR1 MNHNY, CDR2 SVGAGI (reference sequence). Trimming cost V 2 bases and J 4 bases, with 10 bases left between them. The CDR3 length is 14 residues. CDR3 sequence: CASSYRRGSDTQYF. CDR3 DNA: TGTGCCAGCAGTTACAGGAGAGGGTCAGATACGCAGTATTTT.

In its sample, this clone was seen a few times. In nucleotides, the CDR3 is TGTGCCAGCAGCTTGGCCAGTAAGCGGAGCACAGATACGCAGTATTTT. This gives the protein CASSLASKRSTDTQYF. The chain couples TRBV5-6 to TRBJ2-3; weak D call: TRBD2 (5 bases). CDR3 length: 16 amino acids. Germline V gives CDR1 SGHDT, CDR2 YYEEEE. V lost 0 bases and J lost 0, with 11 bases in between.

The V gene is TRBV7-2, the J gene TRBJ2-5; 11 bases line up with TRBD2. The germline V gene has CDR1 SGHTA and CDR2 FQGNSA. V was clipped by 0 bases and J by 5 bases; unmatched bases: 5. The CDR3 runs 16 residues. CDR3 bases: TGTGCCAGCAGCTTAGCAATAGCGGGAGGGTGGGAGACCCAGTACTTC. This translates into CASSLAIAGGWETQYF.

This clone has a handful of counts. The chain couples TRBV29-1 to TRBJ1-3, with D hard to call. Between the trimmed V and J ends, which lost 4 bases and 4 bases, there was a span of 11 bases. The germline V gene encodes CDR1 SQVTM and CDR2 ANQGSEA. The CDR3 is 13 residues long. CDR3 sequence reads: CSVGNRAGNTIYF. The DNA of the CDR3 is TGCAGCGTTGGGAACAGAGCCGGAAACACCATATATTTT.

The chain employs TRBV27 and TRBJ2-7; maybe TRBD2 (7 bases). V was shortened by 8 bases and J by 2 bases, with 19 bases between the two germline ends. There are 15 residues in the CDR3. From germline, CDR1 is MNHEY and CDR2 SMNVEV (reference sequence). CDR3 sequence: CASAWGGAATYEQYF. The CDR3, as DNA: TGTGCCAGCGCCTGGGGGGGGGCCGCTACCTACGAGCAGTACTTC.

The rearrangement links TRBV4-2 to TRBJ1-1; TRBD1 aligns across 10 bases. The CDR3 consists of 15 residues. From germline, CDR1 is LGHNA and CDR2 YNFKEQ. V was clipped by 1 base and J by 1 base; unmatched bases: 0. For the CDR3, the DNA is TGTGCCAGCAGCCAAGGGGACAGGGGGAACACTGAAGCTTTCTTT. Translated: CASSQGDRGNTEAFF.

This clone is a singleton in its sample. The chain combines TRBV9 with TRBJ2-3; D not resolved. CDR1 is SGDLS and CDR2 is YYNGEE in the germline V gene. V was trimmed by 0 bases and J by 4 bases, leaving 6 bases between them. This CDR3 is 13 amino acids long. The CDR3 bases are TGTGCCAGCAGCGTAGGAGCCTCAGATACGCAGTATTTT. Translation gives CASSVGASDTQYF.

This clone showed up just a few times. V is TRBV13 and J is TRBJ1-3; D is unresolved. From germline, CDR1 is PRHDT and CDR2 FYEKMQ (reference sequence). Deletions cut 2 bases from V and 0 bases from J, with 5 bases between. This CDR3 contains 14 residues. This chain's CDR3 is CASSLHLSGNTIYF. CDR3 bases: TGTGCCAGCAGCTTACACCTCTCTGGAAACACCATATATTTT.

In this sample, this clone turned up a few times. The CDR3 is CSVGTLYTEAFF. DNA of the CDR3: TGCAGCGTGGGGACACTCTACACTGAAGCTTTCTTT. The chain couples TRBV29-1 to TRBJ1-1; perhaps TRBD1 as D (6 bases). Trimming stripped 6 bases from V and 3 bases from J, with 11 bases between. Germline values: CDR1 SQVTM, CDR2 ANQGSEA. This CDR3 comprises 12 residues. The full variable domain, rest sourced from reference TRBV29-1 and TRBJ1-1, is SAVISQKPSRDICQRGTSLTIQCQVDSQVTMMFWYRQQPGQSLTLIATANQGSEATYESGFVIDKFPISRPNLTFSTLTVSNMSPEDSSIYLCSVGTLYTEAFFGQGTRLTVV.

The genes are TRBV2 and TRBJ2-3; D is possibly TRBD2 (5 bases). The germline CDR1 and CDR2 sequences are SNHLY and FYNNEI. V was pared by 3 bases and J by 3 bases, with 13 bases between. The CDR3 totals 15 residues. CDR3 bases: TGTGCCAGCAGTGATGAGGGAGTACAGACAGATACGCAGTATTTT. Amino acid sequence: CASSDEGVQTDTQYF.

CDR3 amino acids: CAWSEGFNQPQHF. CDR3 nucleotide sequence: TGTGCCTGGAGTGAGGGGTTTAATCAGCCCCAGCATTTT. The chain is built from TRBV30 and TRBJ1-5; D possibly corresponds to TRBD1 (5 bases). V was pared by 1 base and J by 4 bases, with 8 bases between. CDR3 length: 13 residues. Germline V gives CDR1 GTSNPN, CDR2 SVGIG (reference sequence).

Here the CDR3 reads CASRTSGSSDEQFF. The CDR3 coding sequence is TGTGCCAGCAGAACTAGCGGGAGTAGCGATGAGCAGTTCTTC. The chain combines TRBV2 with TRBJ2-1; 11 bases map to TRBD2. The CDR3 loop spans 14 amino acids. The V gene end was trimmed by 6 bases and the J gene end by 8 bases; junction bases not matched to a gene: 6. Germline loops: CDR1 SNHLY, CDR2 FYNNEI.

The chain joins TRBV7-3 to TRBJ2-2, with 10 bases fitting TRBD1. Trimming cost V 2 bases and J 5 bases; bases outside gene matches: 5. Germline CDR1 and CDR2: SGHTA and FQGTGA. The CDR3 covers 16 residues. The DNA for the CDR3 is TGTGCCAGCAGCTTAGACCGGGACAGGGGAACCGGGGAGCTGTTTTTT. This gives the protein CASSLDRDRGTGELFF.